Listed here are 12 T cell receptor beta chains from one sample, sequenced in a study of T cells in Graves' hyperthyroidism and ophthalmopathy. RNA transcripts served as the template for amplifying TCR beta CDR3 regions. HTBI primers were employed in a first-round RT-PCR of the TCR CDR3. TCRdb redid the calling of the multiplex PCR reads with MiXCR, one entry per CDR3 protein. This table holds about 160,000 distinct CDR3 sequences, roughly 10% found once. Sequenced material: blood. The receptor source for this set is a woman younger than 35 with Graves' hyperthyroidism that later progressed to Graves' ophthalmopathy.

At least ten counts were recorded for this clonotype. The chain uses TRBV11-2 and TRBJ2-7; maybe TRBD2 (5 bases). The length of the CDR3 is 15 residues. V was cut by 3 bases and J by 3 bases, with 15 bases left in between. Germline CDR1 is SGHAT and CDR2 is FQNNGV. The CDR3 DNA is TGTGCCAGCAGCTTCGGGTCCCGAGACTACTACGAGCAGTACTTC. Translation gives CASSFGSRDYYEQYF.

This clonotype was counted ten times or more. CDR3 coding DNA: TGTGCCAGCAGCGCGGGACAGGGGAGTCAGCCCCAGCATTTT. It is translated as CASSAGQGSQPQHF. The chain links TRBV5-5 to TRBJ1-5, with 10 bases matching TRBD1. V was pared by 4 bases and J by 6 bases, with 4 bases of the junction left unmatched. CDR3 length: 14 amino acids. Germline CDR1 reads SGHKS; CDR2 reads YYEKEE (reference sequence).

This clonotype has ten or more counts. The DNA for the CDR3 is TGCAGTGCTGAACTTGGACACGCCACAGATACGCAGTATTTT. This translates into CSAELGHATDTQYF. This sequence joins TRBV20-1 and TRBJ2-3; a weak D match, TRBD1 (5 bases). The CDR3 is 14 residues long. The germline V gene encodes CDR1 DFQATT and CDR2 SNEGSKA (reference sequence). V was pared by 5 bases and J by 2 bases, with 14 bases between.

In DNA, the CDR3 is TGTGCCAGCAGTTTTCTGGGCCACGCGCCCCCCTACGAGCAGTACTTC. Its protein product is CASSFLGHAPPYEQYF. The chain has TRBV28 and TRBJ2-7; D is uncertain. The CDR3 is 16 residues long. V was cut by 3 bases and J by 2 bases, with 17 bases left in between. CDR1 and CDR2 (germline): MDHEN, SYDVKM.

This clonotype has ten or more counts. J is TRBJ1-2 and V is TRBV20-1; D not certain. This CDR3 contains 13 residues. Trimming removed 2 bases at V and 1 base at J, with 8 bases between. The germline V gene encodes CDR1 DFQATT and CDR2 SNEGSKA (reference sequence). CDR3 nucleotide sequence: TGCAGTGCTAGAACACGGCATAACTATGGCTACACCTTC. Translating it yields CSARTRHNYGYTF.

This clonotype was recorded at least ten times. The V and J genes are TRBV2 and TRBJ1-2, with 7 nucleotides matching TRBD1. Germline assignment: CDR1 SNHLY and CDR2 FYNNEI. V lost 3 bases and J lost 1; bases outside the gene matches: 11. This CDR3 region has 17 residues. CDR3 loop: CASSDVRRGGRNYGYTF. In DNA, the CDR3 is TGTGCCAGCAGTGACGTTCGGAGAGGGGGCCGTAACTATGGCTACACCTTC.

This clonotype was counted ten times or more. The V gene is TRBV6-4, the J gene TRBJ2-2; D call uncertain. CDR3 length: 15 amino acids. The germline V gene has CDR1 MRHNA and CDR2 SNTAGT. V was shortened by 6 bases and J by 1 base, with 12 bases between the two germline ends. The CDR3 region has the DNA TGTGCCAGCAGCCTCCGGGTGGTGAACACCGGGGAGCTGTTTTTT. It encodes CASSLRVVNTGELFF.

In its sample, this clonotype was seen many times. This chain uses TRBV19 with TRBJ2-1; D uncertain. Deletions cut 2 bases from V and 0 bases from J, with 2 bases between. CDR1 and CDR2 from the germline V gene are LNHDA and SQIVND (reference sequence). The CDR3 has 13 residues. The DNA for the CDR3 is TGTGCCAGTAGTATAAGCTCCTACAATGAGCAGTTCTTC. It translates to CASSISSYNEQFF.

This clonotype was counted ten times or more. This chain connects TRBV29-1 to TRBJ2-1; D gene unclear. CDR1 and CDR2 from the germline V gene are SQVTM and ANQGSEA. This CDR3 contains 13 residues. The DNA for the CDR3 is TGCAGTCATAAACTTAGCTCCTACAATGAGCAGTTCTTC. This sequence encodes CSHKLSSYNEQFF.

Turning to this clonotype: A much larger clone is a single base away; this may be a read error. The rearrangement links TRBV20-1 to TRBJ2-2; 13 bases align to TRBD2. This CDR3 has 18 residues. V was clipped by 3 bases and J by 7 bases; unmatched bases: 14. Per the germline V gene, CDR1 is DFQATT and CDR2 is SNEGSKA (reference sequence). CDR3 loop: CSARNPRLAGGGNGELFF. As DNA, the CDR3 is TGCAGTGCTAGGAACCCGAGACTAGCGGGGGGAGGGAACGGGGAGCTGTTTTTT.

This clonotype showed up many times. V and J are TRBV12-3 or TRBV12-4 and TRBJ2-3; D not certain. The CDR3 totals 14 residues. Trimming cost V 1 base and J 2 bases, with 7 bases left between them. CDR3 loop: CASSLGTTTDTQYF. CDR3 bases: TGTGCCAGCAGTTTAGGTACTACCACAGATACGCAGTATTTT.

This clonotype was seen repeatedly, ten times or more. The genes are TRBV5-1 and TRBJ1-1, with D possibly TRBD1 on 5 matching bases. In germline, CDR1 is SGHRS, CDR2 YFSETQ. V lost 0 bases and J lost 3, with 12 bases in between. There are 15 residues in the CDR3. The CDR3 region is CASSLERLGDTEAFF. For the CDR3, the DNA is TGCGCCAGCAGCTTGGAACGGTTAGGGGACACTGAAGCTTTCTTT.